The 7 T cell receptor beta chains listed next were all sequenced from one sample in a study of cytotoxic CD8 clonotypes in ibrutinib-treated CLL. Libraries were prepared by immunoSEQ multiplex PCR; TCRdb keeps only in-frame clonotypes and omits some of them. The sample holds tens of thousands of clones, approximately 74% seen once. The sample in question was PBMCs, obtained after 12 months of ibrutinib treatment. The receptors were gathered from a human donor with chronic lymphocytic leukemia.

The rearrangement joins TRBV7-2 to TRBJ1-1, with D maybe TRBD1 (6 bases). In germline, CDR1 is SGHTA, CDR2 FQGNSA. The CDR3 runs 14 residues. Deletions cut 0 bases from V and 11 bases from J, with 16 bases between. CDR3 DNA sequence: TGTGCCAGCAGCTTAGCCTCCGGGACTCAGGGGGCTTTCTTT. It encodes CASSLASGTQGAFF.

This clone was detected only once. Mismatch with germline at one junction end may stem from a read error. The chain links TRBV6-1 to TRBJ1-1, with a tentative D call TRBD1 (6 bases). This CDR3 region has 12 residues. Germline values: CDR1 MNHNS, CDR2 SASEGT. The CDR3 bases are TGTGCCAGCCGTGAGGGGGGAACTGAAGCTTTCTTT. Translated, it gives CASREGGTEAFF.

This clone turned up a few times. The rearrangement links TRBV11-1 to TRBJ1-5, with D perhaps matching TRBD1 (5 bases). The CDR3 runs 15 residues. V dropped 3 bases and J dropped 3 bases, with 12 bases sitting between them. Per germline, CDR1 SGHAT and CDR2 FQDESV (reference sequence). CDR3 residues: CASSFSDSFNQPQHF. DNA of the CDR3: TGTGCCAGCAGCTTTAGCGACAGCTTCAATCAGCCCCAGCATTTT.

This clone was picked up one time. The V and J genes are TRBV5-4 and TRBJ2-3; perhaps TRBD2 as D (6 bases). Germline V gene data show CDR1 as SGHNT and CDR2 as YYREEE (reference sequence). V lost 6 bases and J lost 4, with 15 bases in between. This CDR3 is built from 14 residues. CDR3 sequence: CASIQTGVPDTQYF. The CDR3 nucleotides are TGTGCCAGCATACAAACGGGGGTACCAGATACGCAGTATTTT.

The CDR3 loop is CASSPLLPGTDTQYF. The CDR3 DNA reads as TGTGCCAGCAGCCCATTACTTCCTGGCACAGATACGCAGTATTTT. The genes are TRBV7-2 and TRBJ2-3; D is unresolved. Trimming removed 5 bases at V and 1 base at J, with 13 bases between. Germline CDR1 reads SGHTA; CDR2 reads FQGNSA. This CDR3 contains 15 residues.

The V gene is TRBV5-1, the J gene TRBJ1-6; 7 positions match TRBD1. The CDR3 length is 13 residues. Germline V CDR1 and CDR2: SGHRS, YFSETQ. V lost 5 bases to trimming and J lost 5 bases; unmatched junction nucleotides: 1. The chain's CDR3 is CASRGTDNSPLHF. The CDR3 DNA follows: TGCGCCAGCAGGGGGACAGATAATTCACCCCTCCACTTT. The whole variable domain, filled in from reference TRBV5-1 and TRBJ1-6, reads KAGVTQTPRYLIKTRGQQVTLSCSPISGHRSVSWYQQTPGQGLQFLFEYFSETQRNKGNFPGRFSGRQFSNSRSEMNVSTLELGDSALYLCASRGTDNSPLHFGNGTRLTVT.

The chain combines TRBV7-8 with TRBJ1-2; no reliable D call. Germline-derived CDR1 and CDR2 are SGHVS and FQNEAQ. V shed 4 bases and J shed 7 bases, with 16 bases lying between them. This CDR3 is built from 14 residues. CDR3 sequence reads: CASSSGPPLSGYTF. For the CDR3, the DNA is TGTGCCAGCAGCTCGGGCCCTCCACTGAGTGGCTACACCTTC.